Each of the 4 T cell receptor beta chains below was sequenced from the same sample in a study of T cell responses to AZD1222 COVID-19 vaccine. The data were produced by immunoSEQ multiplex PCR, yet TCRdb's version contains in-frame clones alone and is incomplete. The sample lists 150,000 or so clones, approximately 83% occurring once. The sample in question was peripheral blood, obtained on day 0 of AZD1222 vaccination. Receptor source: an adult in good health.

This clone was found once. The CDR3 DNA is TGCACCAGCAGCCAAGATCTTTTGTGGGAGGGCCCTCAAGAGCAGTACTTC. As protein: CTSSQDLLWEGPQEQYF. The gene calls are TRBV1 and TRBJ2-7; the D call TRBD2 from the table was never checked on the DNA. TRBV1 is shown as a pseudogene. The CDR3 runs 17 residues.

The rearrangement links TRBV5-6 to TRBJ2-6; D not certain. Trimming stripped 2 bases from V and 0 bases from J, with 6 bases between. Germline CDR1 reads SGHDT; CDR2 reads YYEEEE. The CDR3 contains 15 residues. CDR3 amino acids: CASSFGVSGANVLTF. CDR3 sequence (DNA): TGTGCCAGCAGCTTTGGCGTCTCTGGGGCCAACGTCCTGACTTTC.

The CDR3 DNA follows: TGTGCCAGCAGGAGGCAGGGGGAAGCTTTCTTT. This translates into CASRRQGEAFF. The J gene is TRBJ1-1, the V gene TRBV6-5; a weak D match, TRBD1 (6 bases). Trimming removed 6 bases from V and 8 bases from J, with 10 bases in between. CDR1 is MNHEY and CDR2 is SVGAGI in the germline V gene. This CDR3 spans 11 amino acids.

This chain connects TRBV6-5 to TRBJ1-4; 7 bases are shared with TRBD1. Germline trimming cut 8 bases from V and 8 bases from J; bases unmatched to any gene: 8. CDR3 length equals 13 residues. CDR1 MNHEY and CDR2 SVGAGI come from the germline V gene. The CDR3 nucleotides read TGTGCCAGCGCCGGGACAGTTAAGGAAAAACTGTTTTTT. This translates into CASAGTVKEKLFF.